The rows below give T cell receptor beta chains drawn from one sample of a study of cytomegalovirus exposure and HLA in healthy donors. Profiled with immunoSEQ multiplex PCR; TCRdb holds only in-frame clones, not every one. The sample holds some 74,000 clones, 80% seen once. Sequencing input: PBMCs. The origin of the receptors is a male donor in good health and CMV-seronegative. Both conserved end residues are part of each CDR3. A D gene is named only where the DNA matches it firmly. Size values are once, few and many counts, or a class for expanded clones, and some rows have none.

clone size | J gene | CDR3 length | V gene | D gene | CDR3 DNA | CDR3 protein
. | TRBJ2-1 | 15 | TRBV28 | TRBD2 | TGTGCCAGCAACCCTAGCGGGAGGTCCTACAATGAGCAGTTCTTC | CASNPSGRSYNEQFF
. | TRBJ2-5 | 14 | TRBV28 | . | TGTGCCAGCAGTTTCAGGTCGAACGCTGCCGCCCAGTACTTC | CASSFRSNAAAQYF
. | TRBJ2-3 | 16 | TRBV6-5 | . | TGTGCCAGCAGTTTAGGGGGCGGGATGAAGACAGATACGCAGTATTTT | CASSLGGGMKTDTQYF
. | TRBJ1-5 | 12 | TRBV28 | . | TGTGCCAGCAGCCAACGCCCGGAGCCCCAGCATTTT | CASSQRPEPQHF
. | TRBJ2-3 | 14 | TRBV5-1 | TRBD2 | TGCGCCAGCAGCTCAGGGACTAAATCAGATACGCAGTATTTT | CASSSGTKSDTQYF
. | TRBJ2-3 | 16 | TRBV10-3 | . | TGTGCCACAAGAGATGTGGTGACTAGTAGCACAGATACGCAGTATTTT | CATRDVVTSSTDTQYF
. | TRBJ2-3 | 15 | TRBV28 | TRBD1 | TGTGCCAGCAGGAAAGGACAGGGTCCCACCGATACGCAGTATTTT | CASRKGQGPTDTQYF
. | TRBJ2-1 | 15 | TRBV19 | TRBD2 | TGTGCCAGTAGTATCAGCGGGGGGGCCCACAATGAGCAGTTCTTC | CASSISGGAHNEQFF
. | TRBJ1-3 | 15 | TRBV6-5 | . | TGTGCCAGCAGTTACCGGGGGGCGAAGGGAAACACCATATATTTT | CASSYRGAKGNTIYF
. | TRBJ1-4 | 13 | TRBV10-3 | . | TGTGCCATCACCCCAAACTTGAATGAAAAACTGTTTTTT | CAITPNLNEKLFF
. | TRBJ2-1 | 13 | TRBV5-4 | . | TGTGCCAGCAGCTTGCGCGGAAACAATGAGCAGTTCTTC | CASSLRGNNEQFF
. | TRBJ2-2 | 15 | TRBV7-2 | TRBD1 | TGTGCCAGCAGCATCAGACAGGGGCACACCGGGGAGCTGTTTTTT | CASSIRQGHTGELFF
. | TRBJ1-6 | 15 | TRBV18 | . | TGTGCCAGCTCCTCCTCGGTGACAGAGAATTCACCCCTCCACTTT | CASSSSVTENSPLHF
. | TRBJ2-4 | 13 | TRBV9 | . | TGTGCCAGCAGCCTCCCGGCCAAAAACATTCAGTACTTC | CASSLPAKNIQYF
. | TRBJ2-3 | 15 | TRBV6-5 | TRBD1 | TGTGCCAGCAGTCAACCAATGACAGGGGCAGATACGCAGTATTTT | CASSQPMTGADTQYF
. | TRBJ1-2 | 14 | TRBV6-1 | TRBD1 | TGTGCCAGCAGAAGGGTGGGGGACAGGGGGGGCTACACCTTC | CASRRVGDRGGYTF
. | TRBJ2-7 | 15 | TRBV18 | TRBD1 | TGTGCCAGCTCGCTAGGGACAGTCGCAACCTACGAGCAGTACTTC | CASSLGTVATYEQYF
. | TRBJ2-1 | 14 | TRBV11-3 | TRBD2 | TGTGCCAGCAGCTCCGGACTAGCGGGAGAGGAGCAGTTCTTC | CASSSGLAGEEQFF
. | TRBJ2-1 | 15 | TRBV7-8 | TRBD2 | TGTGCCAGCACTACTAGCGGGAGTTCCTACAATGAGCAGTTCTTC | CASTTSGSSYNEQFF
. | TRBJ2-5 | 14 | TRBV29-1 | . | TGCAGCGTTGATTATAGGTTTGGGCGAGAGACCCAGTACTTC | CSVDYRFGRETQYF
few | TRBJ2-6 | 16 | TRBV2 | TRBD2 | TGTGCCAGCACTTGGGGGGGAGCGGCCGGGGCCAACGTCCTGACTTTC | CASTWGGAAGANVLTF
. | TRBJ2-7 | 12 | TRBV6-1 | . | TGTGCCAGCAGTATTCCCGCGTTCGAGCAGTACTTC | CASSIPAFEQYF
once | TRBJ2-2 | 16 | TRBV15 | TRBD1 | TGTGCCACCAGCGTTCGACAGGGAAGTAGAGCCGGGGAGCTGTTTTTT | CATSVRQGSRAGELFF
few | TRBJ2-1 | 16 | TRBV4-3 | TRBD2 | TGCGCCAGCAGCCAGATGCTAGCGGGGGGATACAATGAGCAGTTCTTC | CASSQMLAGGYNEQFF
. | TRBJ2-7 | 15 | TRBV5-6 | TRBD1 | TGTGCCAGCAGCAAAATCGGGACAGAACACTACGAGCAGTACTTC | CASSKIGTEHYEQYF
. | TRBJ2-5 | 12 | TRBV28 | . | TGTGCCAGCAGTTTATTGCAGGAGACCCAGTACTTC | CASSLLQETQYF
. | TRBJ1-2 | 12 | TRBV29-1 | . | TGCAGCGTCGGGGGTGTGGGTTCTGGCTACCCCTTC | CSVGGVGSGYPF
. | TRBJ2-1 | 17 | TRBV9 | TRBD2 | TGTGCCAGCAGCGTCAATCCGGGACTAGCGGGAGGCAATGAGCAGTTCTTC | CASSVNPGLAGGNEQFF
. | TRBJ2-7 | 14 | TRBV6-1 | TRBD1 | TGTGCCAGCAGTGTAGCCGGGACAGACTACGAGCAGTACTTC | CASSVAGTDYEQYF
. | TRBJ1-1 | 13 | TRBV7-9 | . | TGTGCCAGCAGCCGAATGGGACACTCAGAAGCTTTCTTT | CASSRMGHSEAFF